Listed below are T cell receptor beta chains from one sample, sequenced in a study of identical twins. A single record per CDR3 protein comes from TCRdb applying MiXCR to the 5' RACE reads. This sample carries around 1.7 million distinct CDR3 sequences, roughly a third of them seen once, and the ten largest clones take roughly 0.3%. The specimen sequenced was cord blood. These receptors all stem from a newborn girl in good health. CDR3s leave out the opening cysteine and the closing phenylalanine or tryptophan. Fields, in order: J gene, V gene, D gene, CDR3 protein. The D gene is left open where the match is weak.

J: TRBJ2-3
V: TRBV7-9
D: -
CDR3: ASSLRALPPADTQY

J: TRBJ2-3
V: TRBV2
D: -
CDR3: ASSEGRDTQY

J: TRBJ1-4
V: TRBV27
D: -
CDR3: ASSPRGVPTNEKLF

J: TRBJ1-5
V: TRBV20-1
D: -
CDR3: SASSPLDTLVHQPQH

J: TRBJ2-1
V: TRBV20-1
D: -
CDR3: SARGPSDWEQF

J: TRBJ2-2
V: TRBV21-1
D: -
CDR3: ASSNAPSDAREYGELF

J: TRBJ2-1
V: TRBV10-3
D: TRBD2
CDR3: AISEKGLADNNEQF

J: TRBJ1-2
V: TRBV6-6
D: -
CDR3: ASSGGRLYGYT

J: TRBJ2-1
V: TRBV4-1
D: -
CDR3: ASSQEWRGEQF

J: TRBJ2-3
V: TRBV20-1
D: TRBD2
CDR3: SAREARGGRDTQY

J: TRBJ1-2
V: TRBV15
D: -
CDR3: ATSRDGQGDYGYT

J: TRBJ1-2
V: TRBV24-1
D: TRBD1
CDR3: ATSAQTGGNYGYT

J: TRBJ2-3
V: TRBV12-3/TRBV12-4
D: -
CDR3: ASSLRGSGADAQY

J: TRBJ2-7
V: TRBV20-1
D: -
CDR3: SASPPTSYEQY

J: TRBJ1-2
V: TRBV11-2
D: -
CDR3: AAGRPADGYT